This T cell receptor (beta chain) was documented in a study of T cells in localized non-small cell lung cancer. Study-level points and caveats: Adjacent lung tissue had a median around 57 of the top 100 clones found in the tumor.

The protocol was immunoSEQ multiplex PCR, while the TCRdb copy is restricted to in-frame clones and leaves out a portion. The sample shows a few thousand clones, more than 30% of them seen only once. This CDR3 has 14 amino acids. CDR1 and CDR2 (germline): LNHDA, SQIVND (reference sequence). After removal of 9 bases from V and 7 bases from J, the junction contained 10 bases not matched to a gene. A word on this clone: Its antigen is undetermined.

The sequencing used lung tumor tissue, collected before any cancer treatment. The V gene is TRBV19, the J gene TRBJ2-1; 9 nucleotides agree with TRBD1. This sequence originates from a man aged 35 to 69 with stage II squamous cell lung carcinoma. In DNA, the CDR3 is TGTGCCAGCAAGGCGGACAGGGGAAGGAATGAGCAGTTCTTC. Protein: CASKADRGRNEQFF.